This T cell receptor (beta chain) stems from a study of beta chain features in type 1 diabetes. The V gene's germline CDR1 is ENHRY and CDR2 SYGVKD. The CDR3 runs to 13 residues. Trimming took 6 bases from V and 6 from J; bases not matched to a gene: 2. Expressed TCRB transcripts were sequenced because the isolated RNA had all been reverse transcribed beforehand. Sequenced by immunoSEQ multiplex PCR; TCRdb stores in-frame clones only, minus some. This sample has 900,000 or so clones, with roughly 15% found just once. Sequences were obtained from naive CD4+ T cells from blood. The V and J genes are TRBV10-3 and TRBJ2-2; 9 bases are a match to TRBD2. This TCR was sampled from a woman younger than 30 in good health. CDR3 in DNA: TGTGCCATCAGCGAGCGGGAGGCCGGGGAGCTGTTTTTT. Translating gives CAISEREAGELFF.